The sequence of this T cell receptor beta chain was determined in a study of blood T cell repertoires in COVID-19 (dated by TCRdb to 2020 to 2021). Background for the entire study: The collaborator samples originated in the United States, Italy and Spain and spanned the acute and convalescent phases of COVID-19. The prospective study material was composed of cDNA or gDNA derived from T cells, B-cell-depleted T cells, or PBMCs. Deeply sampled blood TCRbeta repertoires from subjects exposed to, actively infected with, or recovered from COVID-19 were included in the dataset. The repertoires were released in a freely available public database intended as a resource for research on the immune response to SARS-CoV-2. The samples were drawn from two sources: the first 160 participants of the ongoing ImmuneRACE study, and some 1,300 subjects contributed by 6 global collaborators. Nearly every sample came with metadata listing a de-identified subject ID, COVID-19 status, age in years and sex. Where available, HLA class I and class II types were taken from metadata supplied by the sample provider and were not determined by assay-based typing. Broader findings and caveats from the paper: The quantity of clinical and demographic metadata differed by source and by participant and was supplied without curation.

This clone has only one observation. Its cognate antigen has yet to be identified. No base quality information exists; no much larger clone differs at one position. CDR1 SQVTM and CDR2 ANQGSEA are derived from the germline V gene. Including cysteine and phenylalanine, the CDR3 has 13 amino acids. Only the CDR3 part of the read is kept: 39 bases, read in frame from the first base. The V end gives up 4 bases and the J end 7 bases, leaving 8 bases in the junction not matched to a gene. The immunoSEQ Assay, a bias-controlled multiplex PCR, was used to amplify TCRbeta CDR3 regions from genomic DNA. The authors' analysis ran thus. Within the assay, amplification of reference gene primers was used to estimate how many nucleated cells each sample contained. To quantify the absolute abundance of each unique TCRbeta CDR3 rearrangement, sequence reads were collapsed and filtered. For each sample, productive Simpson clonality was calculated as the square root of Simpson's diversity index across productive rearrangements. TCRdb obtained this table from immuneACCESS and retained in-frame rearrangements with V and J assigned. These tables miss some clones; where compared with another copy, unresolved V genes account for less than half of the shortfall, and the remainder is unexplained. D and trimming were read from the DNA, whereas the V and J calls and clone size are those reported in that table. The table for this sample lists approximately 15,000 clones; 65% to 85% of them were counted only once. The leading ten clones occupy about 14% of the sample.

Each collaborating institution followed its own protocols to collect whole blood in K2EDTA tubes. For TCRbeta analysis, collaborators shipped samples in one of three forms: frozen whole blood, isolated PBMCs, or DNA extracted from either of those sample types. Sequenced input: peripheral blood. This sequence was found in a human donor in a cohort sampled during active COVID-19. The chain links TRBV29-1 with TRBJ1-2; 8 middle bases align to TRBD1. The DNA sequence follows: TGCAGCGTTGCAGGGGGCGCTGTAGGTGGCTACACCTTC. The resulting protein is CSVAGGAVGGYTF. Here the CDR3 is joined to the reference TRBV29-1 and TRBJ1-2 genes, and the full variable domain is: SAVISQKPSRDICQRGTSLTIQCQVDSQVTMMFWYRQQPGQSLTLIATANQGSEATYESGFVIDKFPISRPNLTFSTLTVSNMSPEDSSIYLCSVAGGAVGGYTFGSGTRLTVV.